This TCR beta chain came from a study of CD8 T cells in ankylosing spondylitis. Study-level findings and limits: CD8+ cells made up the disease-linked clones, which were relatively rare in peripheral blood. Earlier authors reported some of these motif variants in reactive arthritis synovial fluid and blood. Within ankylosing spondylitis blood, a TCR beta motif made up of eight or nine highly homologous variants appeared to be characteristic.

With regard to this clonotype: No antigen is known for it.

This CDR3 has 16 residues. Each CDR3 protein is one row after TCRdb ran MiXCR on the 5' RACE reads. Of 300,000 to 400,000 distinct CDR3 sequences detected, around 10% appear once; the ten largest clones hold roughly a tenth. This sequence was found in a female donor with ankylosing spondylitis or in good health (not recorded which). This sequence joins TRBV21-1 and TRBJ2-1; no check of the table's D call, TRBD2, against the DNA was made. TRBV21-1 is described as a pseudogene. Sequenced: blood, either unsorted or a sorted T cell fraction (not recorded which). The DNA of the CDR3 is TGTGCCAGCCCAATTCCGACTAGCGGGAATCAAGGGGAGCAGTTCTTC. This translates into CASPIPTSGNQGEQFF.